This entry describes one T cell receptor beta chain. The antigen remains unidentified. PCR was performed using 60 Vbeta and 13 Jbeta primers. Authors' methods: Later, an analysis found about 80 million unique TCR beta chains, and around 10 million of these were shared. Clones were read by immunoSEQ multiplex PCR, and TCRdb kept only the in-frame ones, dropping some. From that table come the V and J calls and clone size; the DNA was used to work out D and trimming. Among 120,000 or so clones listed, roughly 75% were seen once. This entry is derived from a study of cytomegalovirus exposure and HLA in healthy donors. The length of the CDR3 is 16 residues. Germline CDR1 and CDR2: SGHRS and YFSETQ. Unmatched junction bases numbered 12, after V lost 3 bases and J lost 10 bases. Overall study results and limits: Analysis was carried out at a later point, and it linked a missense DCLRE1C variant to TCR beta V- and J-gene trimming. Serostatus for CMV was the only available immune exposure information.

This sequence joins TRBV5-1 and TRBJ1-6; 8 nucleotides agree with TRBD1. This TCR was recovered from a female donor in good health and CMV-seronegative. The sample comprised PBMCs. CDR3 sequence: CASSYSPTGDASPLHF. Here the CDR3 DNA reads TGCGCCAGCAGCTATAGTCCGACAGGGGACGCCTCACCCCTCCACTTT.